This T cell receptor (beta chain) was identified during a study of early T cells in non-severe SARS-CoV-2 infection (dated by TCRdb to 2020 to 2023). Background on the whole study: TCR sequencing used bulk RNA from unsorted whole blood, so alpha and beta chains could not be paired. Overall results and qualifications from the work: Matching against VDJdb was skewed toward anti-spike CD8 responses, likely underestimated virus-specific expansions, and missed private and CD4 specificities.

Set within a cohort of healthcare workers in London, UK, this nested case-control study involved weekly PCR testing of nasopharyngeal swabs along with blood sampling. Healthcare workers were recruited between 23 and 31 March 2020, during the week of the UK lockdown, and were followed weekly for up to roughly 16 weeks. The CDR3 sequence holds 16 residues, the cysteine and phenylalanine included. The kept DNA is CDR3 alone, 48 bases in frame from the first base. Trimming takes 7 bases from V and 2 bases from J, and the germline ends sit 18 bases apart. The library was prepared using 5' RACE. TCRdb records NextSeq 500 as the sequencer. Unique molecular identifiers were attached to individual cDNA molecules in the TCR library protocol so that sequencing error and PCR bias could be corrected. TCR alpha and beta chains were both sequenced, and the abundances of alpha and beta sequences in each sample were closely correlated with each other. The source study handled its data this way. V gene, J gene and CDR3 annotation of TCR sequences was performed with Decombinator V4. TCRs were defined as expanded if a significant change between any two time points was detected under a Poisson model with p below 0.0001. TCR abundances were normalised to the total number of TCRs sequenced per sample and expressed as counts per million. TRAV1-2 paired with TRAJ12, TRAJ20 or TRAJ33 defined MAIT TCRs, while TRAV10 paired with TRAJ18 defined iNKT TCRs. VDJdb, accessed 1 November 2021, was searched for CMV, EBV and SARS-CoV-2 annotated TCRs, excluding TCRs annotated for multiple antigens. TCRdb reran the public reads through fastp at Q25 and MiXCR, keeping productive beta chains. Identical CDR3 protein sequences are pooled into one entry, listed with their most common genes and DNA. It is TCRdb's table, rather than the study itself, that gives the V and J calls and clone size. This sample lists around 57,000 distinct CDR3 sequences; approximately 6.1% were detected once. Around 3.4% of the sample belongs to the ten largest clones.

Points on this clonotype: The antigen it recognizes is unknown. Base qualities are not recorded, but no much larger clone differs from it by a single base.

Sequenced here: whole blood, sampled at baseline. The receptor was derived from an adult who was a healthcare worker with PCR-confirmed SARS-CoV-2 infection or an uninfected control (not recorded which). The rearranged segments are TRBV12-3 or TRBV12-4 and TRBJ2-1, and TRBD2 may be the D gene, going by 7 matching bases. The nucleotide sequence reads TGTGCCAGCACCCCACCGGGGCGGGGGCCCTACAATGAGCAGTTCTTC. Translated, this is CASTPPGRGPYNEQFF.